Listed here are 14 T cell receptor beta chains from one sample, sequenced in a study of blood T cell repertoires in COVID-19. Repertoires were generated with immunoSEQ multiplex PCR, while TCRdb's copy carries only in-frame clones and drops some. The sample holds fewer than 150,000 clones; 84% are singletons and the top ten take 5.5% to 7%. The sample was peripheral blood. These receptors were taken from a human donor in a cohort sampled during active COVID-19.

V and J are TRBV19 and TRBJ2-5; 8 bases agree with TRBD2. V shed 6 bases and J 5 bases; nucleotides not matched to a gene: 5. This CDR3 comprises 13 residues. Germline V gene sequence: CDR1 LNHDA, CDR2 SQIVND (reference sequence). CDR3 nucleotide sequence: TGTGCCAGTAGCGGGACTAGAGGGGAGACCCAGTACTTC. Translating it yields CASSGTRGETQYF.

The V and J genes are TRBV6-1 and TRBJ2-7; 11 bases align to TRBD2. This CDR3 is built from 17 residues. The germline gives CDR1 MNHNS, CDR2 SASEGT. V lost 4 bases, J lost 7 bases, and 15 bases stayed unmatched. CDR3 nucleotides: TGTGCCAGCAGTGTAACGGGAATAGCGGGGGGGCCGGGGGAGCAGTACTTC. The encoded protein is CASSVTGIAGGPGEQYF.

The chain links TRBV6-5 to TRBJ1-6; 8 bases are a match to TRBD1. Germline V gene sequence: CDR1 MNHEY, CDR2 SVGAGI. V trimming: 2 bases; J trimming: 8 bases; junction bases outside the gene matches: 5. The CDR3 consists of 15 residues. CDR3: CASSYVMDRDSPLHF. CDR3 in DNA: TGTGCCAGCAGTTACGTTATGGACAGGGATTCACCCCTCCACTTT.

The chain joins TRBV10-3 to TRBJ2-3; weak D call: TRBD2 (5 bases). V gave up 9 bases and J gave up 8 bases, with 18 bases separating them. CDR3 size: 13 residues. Looked up from germline, CDR1 is ENHRY and CDR2 is SYGVKD. CDR3 protein: CAITEGVSGTQYF. DNA for the CDR3: TGTGCCATTACAGAGGGAGTAAGTGGTACGCAGTATTTT.

This clone showed up just once. This rearrangement joins TRBV19 to TRBJ2-2; D gene ambiguous. The CDR3 is 16 amino acids. Per germline, CDR1 LNHDA and CDR2 SQIVND (reference sequence). Trimming stripped 3 bases from V and 0 bases from J, with 11 bases between. The CDR3 DNA reads TGTGCCAGTAGTATCCCCTTGGGCGCGAACACCGGGGAGCTGTTTTTT. It specifies CASSIPLGANTGELFF.

The rearrangement uses TRBV12-3 or TRBV12-4 and TRBJ1-2; a possible D gene is TRBD1 (5 bases). This CDR3 has 13 residues. The ends were cut back, 6 bases at V and 10 bases at J, with 18 bases in the middle. CDR3 amino acids: CASSFSRQMNYTF. In nucleotides, the CDR3 is TGTGCCAGCAGCTTTAGTAGACAGATGAACTACACCTTC.

The chain uses TRBV19 and TRBJ2-4; D perhaps matches TRBD2 (6 bases). V was cut by 0 bases and J by 6 bases, with 18 bases left in between. Germline V CDR1 and CDR2: LNHDA, SQIVND (reference sequence). CDR3 length: 17 amino acids. CDR3 DNA sequence: TGTGCCAGTAGTATAGAACCGTTGGCGGGACGGATAAACATTCAGTACTTC. The encoded protein is CASSIEPLAGRINIQYF. Filled out from reference TRBV19 and TRBJ2-4, the complete variable domain reads DGGITQSPKYLFRKEGQNVTLSCEQNLNHDAMYWYRQDPGQGLRLIYYSQIVNDFQKGDIAEGYSVSREKKESFPLTVTSAQKNPTAFYLCASSIEPLAGRINIQYFGAGTRLSVL.

The rearrangement links TRBV9 to TRBJ1-1; D might be TRBD1 (5 bases). In germline, CDR1 is SGDLS, CDR2 YYNGEE. The CDR3 extends over 15 amino acids. Trimming shortened V by 4 bases and J by 3 bases, and 16 bases separated the two germline ends. DNA for the CDR3: TGTGCCAGCAGCCCGGGGGTGATCAGGGACACTGAAGCTTTCTTT. Translating gives CASSPGVIRDTEAFF.

The V gene is TRBV7-9, the J gene TRBJ2-1; 9 bases line up with TRBD2. The germline V gene encodes CDR1 SEHNR and CDR2 FQNEAQ (reference sequence). CDR3 length equals 15 residues. The J segment lost 3 bases and the V segment lost 2 bases, leaving 2 bases of the junction unmatched. The DNA for the CDR3 is TGTGCCAGCAGCTTAAGCGGGGGGCACTACAATGAGCAGTTCTTC. It encodes CASSLSGGHYNEQFF.

This clone was observed many times. V is TRBV5-4 and J is TRBJ1-2; possible D gene TRBD1, 6 bases. V shed 4 bases and J shed 8 bases, with 18 bases lying between them. Germline CDR1 SGHNT, CDR2 YYREEE (reference sequence). CDR3 length: 14 amino acids. The CDR3 nucleotides are TGTGCCAGCAGCCCCTTCCGGGGGGCGCGAGGCTACACCTTC. This gives the protein CASSPFRGARGYTF. The full variable domain, with the rest looked up from reference TRBV5-4 and TRBJ1-2, is ETGVTQSPTHLIKTRGQQVTLRCSSQSGHNTVSWYQQALGQGPQFIFQYYREEENGRGNFPPRFSGLQFPNYSSELNVNALELDDSALYLCASSPFRGARGYTFGSGTRLTVV.

The chain combines TRBV7-8 with TRBJ2-5; 8 bases are a match to TRBD1. Germline assignment: CDR1 SGHVS and CDR2 FQNEAQ. There are 16 residues in the CDR3. J lost 3 bases, V lost 5 bases, and 11 bases had no gene match. Here the CDR3 DNA reads TGTGCCAGCAGCGTCCCAGGGGGCGCCGGGAAAGAGACCCAGTACTTC. This codes for CASSVPGGAGKETQYF.

This chain joins TRBV2 and TRBJ1-1; D call uncertain. V shed 4 bases and J shed 1 base, with 13 bases lying between them. The CDR3 is 15 residues long. The germline V gene encodes CDR1 SNHLY and CDR2 FYNNEI. DNA for the CDR3: TGTGCCAGCAGTGCGGACTTAGGGCCGAACACTGAAGCTTTCTTT. Translating gives CASSADLGPNTEAFF. The full variable domain, completed using reference TRBV2 and TRBJ1-1, is EPEVTQTPSHQVTQMGQEVILRCVPISNHLYFYWYRQILGQKVEFLVSFYNNEISEKSEIFDDQFSVERPDGSNFTLKIRSTKLEDSAMYFCASSADLGPNTEAFFGQGTRLTVV.

This rearrangement joins TRBV19 to TRBJ1-1; weak D call: TRBD1 (6 bases). CDR3 length equals 16 residues. V gave up 7 bases and J gave up 3 bases, with 21 bases separating them. Germline V CDR1 and CDR2: LNHDA, SQIVND (reference sequence). The CDR3 sequence is CASITSRGMGDTEAFF. The DNA of the CDR3 is TGTGCCAGTATTACTTCAAGGGGGATGGGTGACACTGAAGCTTTCTTT.

V usage is TRBV5-6 and J usage is TRBJ1-4; unclear D gene. Germline V gives CDR1 SGHDT, CDR2 YYEEEE. CDR3 length: 14 amino acids. Trimming took off 4 bases at V and 6 bases at J, with 13 bases between the two ends. Here the CDR3 reads CASSPGTEHEKLFF. In DNA form, the CDR3 reads TGTGCCAGCAGCCCCGGAACAGAGCATGAAAAACTGTTTTTT.